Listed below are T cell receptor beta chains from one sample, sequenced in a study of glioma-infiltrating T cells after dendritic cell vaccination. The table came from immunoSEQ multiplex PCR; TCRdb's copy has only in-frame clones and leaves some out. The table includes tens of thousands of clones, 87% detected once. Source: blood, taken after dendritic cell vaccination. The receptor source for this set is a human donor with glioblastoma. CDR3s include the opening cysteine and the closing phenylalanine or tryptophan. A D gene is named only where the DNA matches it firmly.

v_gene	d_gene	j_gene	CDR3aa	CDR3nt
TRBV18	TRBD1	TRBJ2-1	CASSPPDRGTHEQFF	TGTGCCAGCTCACCACCAGACAGGGGGACCCATGAGCAGTTCTTC
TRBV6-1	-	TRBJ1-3	CASSERGSSGNTIYF	TGTGCCAGCAGTGAAAGAGGAAGCTCTGGAAACACCATATATTTT
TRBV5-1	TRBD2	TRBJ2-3	CASSRDYTDTQYF	TGCGCCAGCAGCAGGGACTACACCGATACGCAGTATTTT
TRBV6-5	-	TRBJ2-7	CASSEQGWEQYF	TGTGCCAGCAGTGAACAGGGTTGGGAGCAGTACTTC
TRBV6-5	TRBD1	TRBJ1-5	CASGTGNQPQHF	TGTGCCAGCGGGACAGGGAATCAGCCCCAGCATTTT
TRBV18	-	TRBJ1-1	CASSREQHQGLNTEAFF	TGTGCCAGCTCACGAGAGCAACATCAGGGGTTAAACACTGAAGCTTTCTTT
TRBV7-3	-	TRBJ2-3	CASSLAALTDTQYF	TGTGCCAGCAGCTTAGCGGCGCTCACAGATACGCAGTATTTT
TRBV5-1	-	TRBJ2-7	CASSLSGPYEQYF	TGCGCCAGCAGCTTGAGCGGTCCTTACGAGCAGTACTTC
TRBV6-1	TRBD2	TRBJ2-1	CASTPGLAVYNEQFF	TGTGCCAGCACCCCGGGACTAGCGGTCTACAATGAGCAGTTCTTC
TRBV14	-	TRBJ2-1	CASSQGVRASYNEQFF	TGTGCCAGCAGCCAAGGAGTGCGGGCTAGCTACAATGAGCAGTTCTTC
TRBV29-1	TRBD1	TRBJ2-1	CSVEGAWGQGASVAYNEQFF	TGCAGCGTTGAAGGGGCGTGGGGACAGGGGGCGTCTGTTGCCTACAATGAGCAGTTCTTC
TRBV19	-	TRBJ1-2	CASSVQVLYGYTF	TGTGCCAGTAGTGTTCAGGTCCTCTATGGCTACACCTTC
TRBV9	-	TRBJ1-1	CASSPQSYGGRVGLGNTEAFF	TGTGCCAGCAGCCCCCAAAGTTACGGGGGGCGAGTCGGCCTCGGGAACACTGAAGCTTTCTTT
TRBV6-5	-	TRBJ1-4	CASRGTTATNEKLFF	TGTGCCAGCAGAGGGACAACTGCAACTAATGAAAAACTGTTTTTT
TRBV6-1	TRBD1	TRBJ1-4	CASSEGDRPNEKLFF	TGTGCCAGCAGTGAAGGGGACAGGCCAAATGAAAAACTGTTTTTT
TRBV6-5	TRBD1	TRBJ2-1	CASSYGTGLIGEQFF	TGTGCCAGCAGTTACGGGACAGGGCTAATAGGTGAGCAGTTCTTC
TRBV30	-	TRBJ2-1	CAWTGGYSYNEQFF	TGTGCCTGGACCGGCGGCTACTCCTACAATGAGCAGTTCTTC